Here is one TCR beta chain with its context. The CDR3 consists of 10 residues. The germline gives CDR1 DFQATT, CDR2 SNEGSKA (reference sequence). The V and J ends lost 7 bases and 4 bases respectively, with 7 bases between them. As handled by the study authors: Amplifying reference gene primers gave estimates of nucleated cell counts. Clones were read by immunoSEQ multiplex PCR, and TCRdb kept only the in-frame ones, dropping some. The V and J calls and clone size were taken over from that table, and D and trimming were inferred from the DNA. The profile covers about 180,000 clones, with 89% appearing a single time and approximately 2.3% taken by the ten largest. The data originate from a study of blood T cell repertoires in COVID-19. About the study: In each case, the material was cDNA or gDNA derived from T cells, B-cell-depleted T cells, or PBMCs.

Recruits, aged roughly 18 to 100 years, lived in roughly 22 US areas. Allocation to cohorts depended on clinical history reported by the participants. Sample: PBMCs or T cells enriched from blood (not recorded which). The chain couples TRBV20-1 to TRBJ1-1; maybe TRBD1 (5 bases). This clonotype was sampled from a woman aged 40-49 years with acute COVID-19. The CDR3 DNA follows: TGCAGTGTGGGGGGCACTGAAGCTTTCTTT. Residues: CSVGGTEAFF.